This passage covers 21 T cell receptor beta chains from one sample sequenced in a study of response to subunit inactivated influenza vaccine. TCRdb called the RT-PCR reads again in MiXCR, with one record for every CDR3 protein. The sample lists roughly 620,000 distinct CDR3 sequences, roughly 12% occurring once. These same data were also listed under a study on T cells expressing NK-cell markers. From that report: With UMIs, 5'RACE template switching was used to make TCR beta cDNA.

The sample was PBMCs from blood, taken on the day of vaccination. These receptors all come from a man aged 50 or older who received an inactivated influenza vaccine.

The genes are TRBV12-3 or TRBV12-4 and TRBJ1-5; possibly TRBD1 for D (5 bases). Deletions cut 5 bases from V and 3 bases from J, with 11 bases between. The CDR3 length is 14 residues. The CDR3 nucleotides are TGTGCCAGCAGTCCGTCGGACACCAATCAGCCCCAGCATTTT. Its translation is CASSPSDTNQPQHF.

This clonotype was seen many times. The V and J genes are TRBV19 and TRBJ1-5; 8 positions agree with TRBD1. Germline V gene data show CDR1 as LNHDA and CDR2 as SQIVND (reference sequence). This CDR3 region has 14 residues. V lost 10 bases, J lost 7 bases, and 12 bases stayed unmatched. The CDR3: CATSGTGVGQPQHF. DNA for the CDR3: TGTGCCACCTCGGGGACAGGAGTAGGCCAGCCCCAGCATTTT. The variable domain in full, completed from reference TRBV19 and TRBJ1-5, reads DGGITQSPKYLFRKEGQNVTLSCEQNLNHDAMYWYRQDPGQGLRLIYYSQIVNDFQKGDIAEGYSVSREKKESFPLTVTSAQKNPTAFYLCATSGTGVGQPQHFGDGTRLSIL.

This clonotype was detected many times. An end of the junction does not agree with germline; a read error may underlie this. V gene TRBV12-3 or TRBV12-4 combines with J gene TRBJ1-1; 10 bases are a match to TRBD1. The CDR3 is 16 residues long. CDR3 sequence (DNA): TGTGCCAGCCGTTTTGGGACAGGGGCTAAGAACACTGAAGCTTTCTTT. Its translation is CASRFGTGAKNTEAFF.

This clonotype has ten or more counts. The chain carries TRBV20-1 and TRBJ1-5, with unresolved D. Per germline, CDR1 DFQATT and CDR2 SNEGSKA (reference sequence). Trimming pared 3 bases from V and 5 bases from J, leaving 11 bases between. The length of the CDR3 is 13 residues. This CDR3 is CSARTPRDQPQHF. CDR3 coding DNA: TGCAGTGCTAGGACACCGAGGGATCAGCCCCAGCATTTT.

There are many counts of this clonotype. This chain joins TRBV7-2 and TRBJ2-5; no clear D gene. V lost 6 bases and J lost 5, with 13 bases in between. The CDR3 totals 13 residues. Germline V gives CDR1 SGHTA, CDR2 FQGNSA. The CDR3 nucleotides read TGTGCCAGCAGTTTGGCAGGTTTGGAGACCCAGTACTTC. Its protein is CASSLAGLETQYF.

This clonotype was recorded a few times. This rearrangement joins TRBV14 to TRBJ2-2; either TRBD1 or TRBD2 may supply D (5 bases each). V was clipped by 6 bases and J by 2 bases, with 19 bases between them. The CDR3 contains 17 residues. CDR1 is SGHDN, CDR2 FVKESK, per germline. The DNA for the CDR3 is TGTGCCAGCAGTCGACGCCGGGACGTAGAAAACACCGGGGAGCTGTTTTTT. This gives the protein CASSRRRDVENTGELFF.

This clonotype has ten or more counts. The V and J genes are TRBV12-3 or TRBV12-4 and TRBJ2-7; no clear D gene. Trimming removed 5 bases from V and 7 bases from J, with 9 bases in between. CDR3 length: 11 amino acids. CDR3 sequence reads: CASSPSGEQYF. The CDR3 bases are TGTGCCAGCAGTCCCTCAGGAGAGCAGTACTTC.

This clonotype has more than one count but fewer than ten. The chain employs TRBV7-9 and TRBJ1-1, with a possible D match to TRBD1 (5 bases). This CDR3 is 15 amino acids long. V lost 5 bases to trimming and J lost 2 bases, with 15 bases between them. From germline, CDR1 is SEHNR and CDR2 FQNEAQ (reference sequence). The CDR3 bases are TGTGCCAGCAGCCCCAGGGCAGAGACTAACACTGAAGCTTTCTTT. It specifies CASSPRAETNTEAFF.

In its sample, this clonotype was seen a few times. The chain combines TRBV29-1 with TRBJ1-1; D ambiguous. The CDR3 has 13 amino acids. With 6 bases removed from V and 1 base from J, the gap between germline ends came to 12 bases. Germline-derived CDR1 and CDR2 are SQVTM and ANQGSEA. As DNA, the CDR3 is TGCAGCGTCCGTACTGCGGGGAACACTGAAGCTTTCTTT. Translated: CSVRTAGNTEAFF.

This clonotype was picked up a small number of times. The genes are TRBV6-5 and TRBJ2-7, with 7 nucleotides matching TRBD1. Germline CDR1 is MNHEY and CDR2 is SVGAGI. J was trimmed by 5 bases and V by 4 bases; bases with no gene match: 8. The CDR3 extends over 14 amino acids. In DNA form, the CDR3 reads TGTGCCAGCAGTTTCTCCTCCGACAGGGACGAGCAGTACTTC. Residues: CASSFSSDRDEQYF.

This clonotype has at least ten counts. This rearrangement joins TRBV29-1 to TRBJ2-7; 9 positions agree with TRBD1. This CDR3 spans 15 amino acids. Germline trimming cut 0 bases from V and 3 bases from J; bases unmatched to any gene: 6. CDR1 SQVTM and CDR2 ANQGSEA come from the germline V gene. CDR3 sequence reads: CSVEEPQGQGYEQYF. In nucleotides, the CDR3 is TGCAGCGTTGAAGAACCCCAGGGACAGGGCTACGAGCAGTACTTC.

The chain recombines TRBV6-1 with TRBJ2-7; 10 bases line up with TRBD1. Germline V gene lookup returns CDR1 MNHNS and CDR2 SASEGT. With V trimmed by 6 bases and J by 4 bases, 3 bases remained unmatched. This CDR3 contains 13 residues. CDR3 sequence reads: CASRGQGVYEQYF. The CDR3 nucleotides read TGTGCCAGCAGAGGACAGGGGGTATACGAGCAGTACTTC.

This clonotype was recorded a few times. The chain is built from TRBV6-2 or TRBV6-3 and TRBJ2-7, with 8 bases aligning to TRBD2. CDR1 and CDR2 (germline): MNHEY, SVGEGT. CDR3 length: 14 residues. V shed 6 bases and J 3 bases; nucleotides not matched to a gene: 7. CDR3 residues: CASRGLVKFYEQYF. Written as DNA, the CDR3 is TGTGCCAGCAGGGGACTAGTGAAGTTCTACGAGCAGTACTTC.

This clonotype turned up a few times. The chain is built from TRBV29-1 and TRBJ2-1, with D tentatively TRBD2 (7 bases). The V end lost 3 bases, the J end lost 7 bases, and 16 bases lay between the germline ends. CDR1 is SQVTM, CDR2 ANQGSEA, per germline. This CDR3 contains 14 residues. CDR3 region: CSVDKGGYGNEQFF. The CDR3 bases are TGCAGCGTTGACAAGGGGGGGTATGGGAATGAGCAGTTCTTC.

This clonotype appeared many times. V and J are TRBV20-1 and TRBJ1-1, with D perhaps TRBD1 (6 bases). The CDR3 covers 14 residues. V lost 1 base and J 1 base, leaving 10 bases between the germline ends. Germline V gene lookup returns CDR1 DFQATT and CDR2 SNEGSKA (reference sequence). CDR3 bases: TGCAGTGCTAGAGGGGGGGCTGGGAACACTGAAGCTTTCTTT. It translates to CSARGGAGNTEAFF.

The rearrangement joins TRBV10-3 to TRBJ2-1; D might be TRBD1 or TRBD2, each matching 6 bases. V shed 6 bases and J shed 6 bases, with 21 bases lying between them. The CDR3 length is 16 residues. Germline CDR1 and CDR2: ENHRY and SYGVKD. CDR3 nucleotide sequence: TGTGCCATCAGCCAAGGGGGGACAAGGGGGAGCAATGAGCAGTTCTTC. It codes for CAISQGGTRGSNEQFF.

This clonotype was picked up a small number of times. V gene TRBV6-2 or TRBV6-3 combines with J gene TRBJ1-1; D remains unclear. The V end was cut by 4 bases, the J end by 6 bases, with 9 bases between. The CDR3 is 12 amino acids. CDR1 is MNHEY and CDR2 is SVGEGT in the germline V gene. DNA for the CDR3: TGTGCCAGCAGTTTGGGATATTCTGAAGCTTTCTTT. Encoded protein: CASSLGYSEAFF.

The J gene is TRBJ2-4, the V gene TRBV29-1; 8 nucleotides align to TRBD2. Germline V gene lookup returns CDR1 SQVTM and CDR2 ANQGSEA. This CDR3 spans 12 amino acids. V gave up 4 bases and J gave up 12 bases; unmatched junction bases: 8. The CDR3 coding sequence is TGCAGCGTTGGACAGCCCGGGAGGGATCAGTACTTC. It translates to CSVGQPGRDQYF.

The chain links TRBV3-1 to TRBJ2-7, with D maybe TRBD2 (6 bases). Per the germline V gene, CDR1 is LGHDT and CDR2 is YNNKEL (reference sequence). V was clipped by 4 bases and J by 6 bases, with 13 bases between them. This CDR3 is built from 13 residues. CDR3 loop: CASSRSGGFEQYF. In nucleotides, the CDR3 is TGTGCCAGCAGCCGATCCGGGGGATTCGAGCAGTACTTC.

This rearrangement joins TRBV5-1 to TRBJ1-1; possible D gene TRBD1, 5 bases. This CDR3 spans 16 amino acids. Germline-derived CDR1 and CDR2 are SGHRS and YFSETQ. The V end was cut by 2 bases, the J end by 3 bases, with 17 bases between. CDR3 protein: CASSLQPLQADTEAFF. CDR3 nucleotide sequence: TGCGCCAGCAGCTTACAACCCCTACAGGCGGACACTGAAGCTTTCTTT.

This clonotype was detected a few times. The V call is TRBV20-1, the J call TRBJ2-2, with D possibly TRBD1 on 6 matching bases. Deletions cut 2 bases from V and 3 bases from J, with 13 bases between. Germline V gene lookup returns CDR1 DFQATT and CDR2 SNEGSKA (reference sequence). The CDR3 totals 15 residues. CDR3 bases: TGCAGTGCTAGACCCGACAGGTTACACACCGGGGAGCTGTTTTTT. It codes for CSARPDRLHTGELFF.